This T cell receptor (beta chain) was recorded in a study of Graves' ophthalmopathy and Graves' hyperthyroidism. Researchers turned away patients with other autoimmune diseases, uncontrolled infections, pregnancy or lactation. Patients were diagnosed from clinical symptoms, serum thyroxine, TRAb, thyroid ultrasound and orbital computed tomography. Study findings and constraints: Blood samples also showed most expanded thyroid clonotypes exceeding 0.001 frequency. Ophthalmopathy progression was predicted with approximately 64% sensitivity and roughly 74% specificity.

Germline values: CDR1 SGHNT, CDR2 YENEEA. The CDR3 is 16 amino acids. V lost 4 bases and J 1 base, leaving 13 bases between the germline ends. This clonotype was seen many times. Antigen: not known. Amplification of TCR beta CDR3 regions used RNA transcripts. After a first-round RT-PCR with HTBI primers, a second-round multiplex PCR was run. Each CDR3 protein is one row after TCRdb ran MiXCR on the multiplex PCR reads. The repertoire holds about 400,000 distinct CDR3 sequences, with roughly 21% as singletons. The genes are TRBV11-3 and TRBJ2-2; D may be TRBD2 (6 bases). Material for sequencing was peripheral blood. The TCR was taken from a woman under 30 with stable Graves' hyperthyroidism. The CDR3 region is CASSSGVAVNTGELFF. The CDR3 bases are TGTGCCAGCAGCTCCGGGGTAGCGGTGAACACCGGGGAGCTGTTTTTT.